Listed here are 3 T cell receptor beta chains from one sample, sequenced in a study of T cells in Graves' hyperthyroidism and ophthalmopathy. RNA transcripts yielded amplified TCR beta CDR3 regions. Primed by the HTBI set, a first-round RT-PCR was run on the TCR CDR3. TCRdb re-derived calls from the multiplex PCR reads in MiXCR, one entry per CDR3 protein. This table holds about 690,000 distinct CDR3 sequences, 17% found once. Sequenced: blood. Every receptor here comes from a man aged 50-59 years with Graves' hyperthyroidism.

This clonotype was counted many times. The J gene is TRBJ1-1, the V gene TRBV20-1; D gene ambiguous. Germline CDR1 and CDR2: DFQATT and SNEGSKA (reference sequence). The V end lost 3 bases, the J end lost 3 bases, and 8 bases lay between the germline ends. This CDR3 comprises 12 residues. The CDR3 DNA reads as TGCAGTGCTAGGGTTGTGGACACTGAAGCTTTCTTT. Amino acid sequence: CSARVVDTEAFF.

The sample holds a few counts of this clonotype. The chain joins TRBV9 to TRBJ1-6; 7 nucleotides match TRBD1. The length of the CDR3 is 15 residues. The germline CDR1 and CDR2 sequences are SGDLS and YYNGEE. With 2 bases clipped from V and 7 bases from J, the junction kept 6 bases outside the gene matches. The CDR3, as DNA: TGTGCCAGCAGCGTCGAGGACAGGCACAATTCACCCCTCCACTTT. Amino acids: CASSVEDRHNSPLHF. The full variable domain, with the rest looked up from reference TRBV9 and TRBJ1-6, is DSGVTQTPKHLITATGQRVTLRCSPRSGDLSVYWYQQSLDQGLQFLIQYYNGEERAKGNILERFSAQQFPDLHSELNLSSLELGDSALYFCASSVEDRHNSPLHFGNGTRLTVT.

The rearrangement joins TRBV9 to TRBJ1-3; D is unclear. In germline, CDR1 is SGDLS, CDR2 YYNGEE. V lost 3 bases, J lost 2 bases, and 9 bases lay in between. The CDR3 spans 14 residues. The CDR3 loop is CASSGLGPGNTIYF. Here the CDR3 DNA reads TGTGCCAGCAGCGGCTTAGGCCCTGGAAACACCATATATTTT.